This passage covers 17 T cell receptor beta chains from one sample sequenced in a study of shared clonotypes between healthy human individuals. Sequencing used immunoSEQ multiplex PCR; TCRdb keeps in-frame clones, though not all of them. Of roughly 2 million clones in the sample, 90% to 97% were seen once. The sequenced material came from naive CD4+ T cells sorted from blood. Stated subset: CD45RA+ positively selected. The receptors shown here come from a man between 18 and 29 years old in good health.

J is TRBJ2-3 and V is TRBV4-1, with D perhaps TRBD1 or TRBD2 (7 bases each). Per germline, CDR1 MGHRA and CDR2 YSYEKL. There are 16 residues in the CDR3. V lost 4 bases, J lost 5 bases, and 19 bases lay in between. As DNA, the CDR3 is TGCGCCAGCAGCCCGTACTACCCAGGGGGGGAAGATACGCAGTATTTT. Its translation is CASSPYYPGGEDTQYF.

Details on this clone: This same CDR3 is encoded by further DNA sequences in the sample. The DNA of the CDR3 is TGCGCCAGCAGCTTGGGGCAGGCGCAAGAGACCCAGTACTTC. It codes for CASSLGQAQETQYF. The chain has TRBV5-1 and TRBJ2-5; D gene unclear. Trimming pared 0 bases from V and 2 bases from J, leaving 8 bases between. Germline CDR1 and CDR2: SGHRS and YFSETQ. The CDR3 spans 14 residues.

V is TRBV18 and J is TRBJ2-2; a possible D gene is TRBD1 (5 bases). The CDR3 contains 14 residues. CDR1 is KGHSH and CDR2 is LQKENI in the germline V gene. Trimming removed 3 bases at V and 6 bases at J, with 11 bases between. The chain's CDR3 is CASSPFGHAGELFF. CDR3 in DNA: TGTGCCAGCTCACCCTTTGGACATGCCGGGGAGCTGTTTTTT.

The chain combines TRBV7-2 with TRBJ1-1; 7 nucleotides match TRBD1. CDR1 SGHTA and CDR2 FQGNSA come from the germline V gene. The CDR3 consists of 16 residues. Trimming cost V 2 bases and J 5 bases; bases outside gene matches: 11. This CDR3 is CASSLSTGRVGTEAFF. CDR3 in DNA: TGTGCCAGCAGCTTATCGACAGGGCGAGTTGGTACTGAAGCTTTCTTT.

The chain joins TRBV18 to TRBJ2-3; D is unclear. The V end was cut by 2 bases, the J end by 0 bases, with 9 bases between. CDR1 is KGHSH and CDR2 is LQKENI in the germline V gene. The CDR3 is 15 amino acids. The CDR3 DNA reads TGTGCCAGCTCACCATTAATCGCTAGCACAGATACGCAGTATTTT. This encodes CASSPLIASTDTQYF.

The rearrangement uses TRBV5-1 and TRBJ2-3; 10 bases are shared with TRBD2. The CDR3 is made up of 15 amino acids. V lost 9 bases to trimming and J lost 5 bases; unmatched junction nucleotides: 12. Germline V CDR1 and CDR2: SGHRS, YFSETQ. This CDR3 is CATQRSGGAGDTQYF. CDR3 bases: TGCGCCACCCAGAGGAGCGGGGGGGCCGGAGATACGCAGTATTTT.

The J gene is TRBJ1-1, the V gene TRBV27; D gene unclear. Trimming removed 8 bases from V and 6 bases from J, with 13 bases in between. Germline V CDR1 and CDR2: MNHEY, SMNVEV (reference sequence). The CDR3 is made up of 12 amino acids. CDR3: CASAGWVAEAFF. CDR3 in DNA: TGTGCCAGCGCGGGGTGGGTGGCTGAAGCTTTCTTT.

The gene calls are TRBV2 and TRBJ1-2; no clear D. The CDR3 has 12 amino acids. Between the trimmed V and J ends, which lost 8 bases and 3 bases, there was a span of 10 bases. CDR1 is SNHLY, CDR2 FYNNEI, per germline. The CDR3 DNA reads TGTGCCAGCGAGACGTTAGACTATGGCTACACCTTC. Encoded protein: CASETLDYGYTF.

The rearrangement uses TRBV6-1 and TRBJ1-2; TRBD1 is a possible D gene (5 bases). Germline values: CDR1 MNHNS, CDR2 SASEGT. The CDR3 is 17 residues long. Trimming left V 2 bases short and J 6 bases short, with 22 bases between. This chain's CDR3 is CASSETIGRNLGDGYTF. The CDR3 nucleotides read TGTGCCAGCAGTGAAACCATCGGACGGAATCTAGGGGATGGCTACACCTTC.

CDR3 sequence: CASSIDRAREEKLFF. The CDR3 bases are TGCGCCAGCAGCATTGACAGGGCCCGGGAAGAAAAACTGTTTTTT. V gene TRBV5-1 combines with J gene TRBJ1-4, with 7 bases lining up with TRBD1. This CDR3 comprises 15 residues. Germline values: CDR1 SGHRS, CDR2 YFSETQ. V was clipped by 4 bases and J by 8 bases; unmatched bases: 11.

Turning to this clone: Distinct nucleotide sequences in the sample also encode this CDR3. This chain joins TRBV7-3 and TRBJ2-7; 8 nucleotides match TRBD2. Germline-derived CDR1 and CDR2 are SGHTA and FQGTGA. The CDR3 is 14 residues long. V shed 2 bases, J shed 4 bases, and the junction held 4 bases outside the gene matches. CDR3: CASSLAGGPYEQYF. CDR3 DNA: TGTGCCAGCAGCTTAGCGGGGGGCCCGTACGAGCAGTACTTC.

The chain employs TRBV5-1 and TRBJ2-1, with 8 bases aligning to TRBD1. The CDR3 extends over 17 amino acids. Trimming at V came to 0 bases and at J to 3 bases, leaving 8 bases not matched to a gene. Germline V gives CDR1 SGHRS, CDR2 YFSETQ. CDR3 protein: CASSLAGRTGFYNEQFF. CDR3 DNA sequence: TGCGCCAGCAGCTTGGCCGGTAGGACAGGGTTCTACAATGAGCAGTTCTTC.

V usage is TRBV7-2 and J usage is TRBJ2-5; D may be TRBD2 (5 bases). CDR1 is SGHTA, CDR2 FQGNSA, per germline. CDR3 length: 14 residues. The V end was cut by 4 bases, the J end by 4 bases, with 13 bases between. The CDR3 bases are TGTGCCAGCAGCTCAACTGCGGGTAGAGAGACCCAGTACTTC. It is translated as CASSSTAGRETQYF.

This rearrangement joins TRBV18 to TRBJ2-7, with 11 nucleotides matching TRBD2. CDR3 length: 18 amino acids. The germline gives CDR1 KGHSH, CDR2 LQKENI. With V trimmed by 1 base and J by 0 bases, 8 bases remained unmatched. This CDR3 is CASSPQASGRRSSYEQYF. The CDR3 DNA follows: TGTGCCAGCTCACCACAGGCTAGCGGGAGGAGATCCTCCTACGAGCAGTACTTC.

The rearrangement uses TRBV29-1 and TRBJ2-7; D may be TRBD1 or TRBD2 (5 bases each). With 7 bases removed from V and 6 bases from J, the gap between germline ends came to 19 bases. This CDR3 region has 13 residues. Germline V lookup: CDR1 SQVTM, CDR2 ANQGSEA. The CDR3: CSAWGTTLREQYF. DNA for the CDR3: TGCAGCGCCTGGGGGACGACCCTGCGCGAGCAGTACTTC.

The chain couples TRBV9 to TRBJ2-6; D is possibly TRBD1 (6 bases). V lost 5 bases to trimming and J lost 6 bases, with 21 bases between them. CDR1 and CDR2 from the germline V gene are SGDLS and YYNGEE. The CDR3 sequence is 17 residues long. The CDR3, as DNA: TGTGCCAGCAGTCTAGAGGGGACCTGGGGGCCGGCCAACGTCCTGACTTTC. It specifies CASSLEGTWGPANVLTF.

V is TRBV2 and J is TRBJ2-3; no clear D gene. Germline CDR1 SNHLY, CDR2 FYNNEI. This CDR3 has 13 residues. Trimming removed 6 bases from V and 5 bases from J, with 12 bases in between. CDR3 bases: TGTGCCAGCAGCGAAAGTTCGGTAGATACGCAGTATTTT. This gives the protein CASSESSVDTQYF.